Listed below are T cell receptor beta chains from one sample, sequenced in a study of T cells in Graves' hyperthyroidism and ophthalmopathy. TCRdb re-called the multiplex PCR reads through MiXCR, storing one row per CDR3 protein. The sample has nearly 750,000 distinct CDR3 sequences; 30% to 40% are singletons. The sequenced sample consisted of blood. The receptor set was obtained from a woman aged 40 to 50 with Graves' hyperthyroidism. The CDR3 runs from the conserved cysteine through the conserved F or W. Fields, in order: clone size, V gene, J gene, D gene, CDR3 protein, CDR3 DNA. A D gene is named only where the DNA matches it firmly. Expanded clones get a size class; other rows say once, few or many, or leave the size out.

many	TRBV24-1	TRBJ1-5	NA	CATSDSGGQPQHF	TGTGCCACCAGTGATTCTGGGGGTCAGCCCCAGCATTTT
many	TRBV10-3	TRBJ1-5	NA	CAISESGVRGATNQPQHF	TGTGCCATCAGTGAGTCGGGAGTACGGGGGGCGACGAATCAGCCCCAGCATTTT
few	TRBV7-2	TRBJ1-3	NA	CASSQVRQFSSGNTIYF	TGTGCCAGCAGCCAAGTACGACAGTTCTCCTCTGGAAACACCATATATTTT
many	TRBV7-6	TRBJ1-6	NA	CASSFGQSGAPLHF	TGTGCCAGCAGCTTTGGCCAGTCGGGTGCCCCCCTCCACTTT
few	TRBV24-1	TRBJ1-2	NA	CATSDLYRADGYTF	TGTGCCACCAGTGATTTGTACAGGGCGGATGGCTACACCTTC
many	TRBV12-3/TRBV12-4	TRBJ2-7	NA	CASSLDRQYF	TGTGCCAGCAGTCTTGACAGGCAGTACTTC
many	TRBV20-1	TRBJ2-5	NA	CSAREAGLETQYF	TGCAGTGCTAGAGAAGCGGGTCTAGAGACCCAGTACTTC
many	TRBV19	TRBJ1-3	NA	CASSLTVSDGNTIYF	TGTGCCAGTAGTCTTACGGTGTCGGACGGAAACACCATATATTTT
NA	TRBV10-3	TRBJ2-2	NA	CASSLGRVVTGELFF	TGTGCCAGCAGTTTGGGGCGAGTTGTGACCGGGGAGCTGTTTTTT
NA	TRBV19	TRBJ1-1	NA	CASSPAPQNTEAFF	TGTGCCAGTAGTCCGGCCCCCCAGAACACTGAAGCTTTCTTT
few	TRBV3-1	TRBJ2-5	NA	CASSAQKETQYF	TGTGCCAGCAGCGCCCAAAAAGAGACCCAGTACTTC
NA	TRBV4-3	TRBJ1-1	NA	CASSQVRSGETEAFF	TGCGCCAGCAGCCAAGTCAGGTCGGGCGAGACTGAAGCTTTCTTT
many	TRBV29-1	TRBJ1-2	TRBD1	CSVMTGTNYGYTF	TGCAGCGTTATGACAGGGACCAACTATGGCTACACCTTC
many	TRBV29-1	TRBJ1-2	NA	CSVEGDGTYGYTF	TGCAGCGTTGAAGGGGACGGGACCTATGGCTACACCTTC
many	TRBV29-1	TRBJ2-7	NA	CSVGILSSYEQYF	TGCAGCGTTGGGATATTAAGCTCCTACGAGCAGTACTTC
few	TRBV14	TRBJ2-7	TRBD1	CASSRKRGPDEQYF	TGTGCCAGCAGCAGGAAGAGGGGGCCGGACGAGCAGTACTTC
NA	TRBV7-6	TRBJ2-2	NA	CASSVGRLGNTGELFF	TGTGCCAGCAGCGTTGGGAGGTTGGGGAACACCGGGGAGCTGTTTTTT
NA	TRBV19	TRBJ2-7	TRBD1	CASSIDRDSLIEQYF	TGTGCCAGTAGTATAGATCGGGACAGTCTGATCGAGCAGTACTTC